The text below deals with one T cell receptor (beta chain). The antigen remains undetermined. CD4+ cells of the naive, central memory, regulatory and stem cell-like memory types were sorted via CD45RO/CCR7/CD25/CD127/CD95/CD27. As every portion of the isolated RNA was reverse transcribed, the sequencing read expressed TCRB transcripts. Clones were sequenced by immunoSEQ multiplex PCR, and TCRdb holds only the in-frame ones, with some missing. The sample records 120,000 to 150,000 clones, about 13% being singletons. The data were taken from a study of beta chain features in type 1 diabetes. Looking at the study overall: Similarity in age, gender and cell yields was seen between patients and healthy donors.

In germline, CDR1 is GTSNPN, CDR2 SVGIG (reference sequence). Trimming cost V 2 bases and J 4 bases, with 14 bases left between them. CDR3 length equals 15 residues. Study-level findings and limits: Researchers report that Type 1 diabetes patients had moderately but significantly shorter TCRB CDR3s across all four CD4+ subsets.

The chain employs TRBV30 and TRBJ2-2; TRBD1 is a possible D gene (5 bases). The clonotype was recovered from a man between 18 and 29 years old with type 1 diabetes. The sample consisted of central memory CD4+ T cells from blood. The DNA for the CDR3 is TGTGCCTGGAGTCCCAGACAGCGTTCCACCGGGGAGCTGTTTTTT. Its protein product is CAWSPRQRSTGELFF.